This T cell receptor beta chain was profiled in a study of CD8 T cells in Susac syndrome. This clonotype was seen once. The RNA, about 0.5 to 1 ug, was put through reverse transcription using random hexamers. TCRdb used MiXCR to reprocess the immunoSEQ multiplex PCR reads, holding one entry per CDR3 protein. The table lists roughly 160,000 distinct CDR3 sequences, around 96% of them singletons. The CDR3 is 12 amino acids. V was clipped by 3 bases and J by 0 bases, with 3 bases between them. Germline values: CDR1 SGHRS, CDR2 YFSETQ. Input material: CD4+ T cells from PBMCs. This TCR came from a human donor with Susac syndrome. The chain joins TRBV5-1 to TRBJ2-5; unclear D gene. CDR3 coding DNA: TGCGCCAGCAGCTATGACCAAGAGACCCAGTACTTC. It encodes CASSYDQETQYF. The whole variable domain, filled in from reference TRBV5-1 and TRBJ2-5, reads KAGVTQTPRYLIKTRGQQVTLSCSPISGHRSVSWYQQTPGQGLQFLFEYFSETQRNKGNFPGRFSGRQFSNSRSEMNVSTLELGDSALYLCASSYDQETQYFGPGTRLLVL.